This T cell receptor beta chain appears in the sequencing data of a study of ipilimumab plus nivolumab after autologous stem cell transplantation. Whole-study context: Both relapsed and primary refractory DLBCL were included. Study-wide findings and caveats: Authors suggest TCR repertoire, Treg phenotype and gut microbiota support further study.

In the case of this clone: Its antigen is still unknown.

Germline assignment: CDR1 SNHLY and CDR2 FYNNEI. Trimming stripped 5 bases from V and 2 bases from J, with 15 bases between. This CDR3 contains 15 residues. The repertoire was sequenced with immunoSEQ multiplex PCR; TCRdb's copy has only in-frame clones and lacks some. The sample includes tens of thousands of clones, approximately 83% of them seen just once. Checkpoint therapy with ipilimumab 1 mg/kg began 14 to 28 days after transplant. Dosing: nivolumab 3 mg/kg IV, weeks 1, 4, 7, 10, then every two weeks to week 26. The material sequenced was PBMCs, taken in a trial of ipilimumab plus nivolumab as post-transplant consolidation. J is TRBJ2-5 and V is TRBV2; TRBD2 is a possible D gene (5 bases). The sequence derives from a male donor with diffuse large B-cell lymphoma. The CDR3 region has the DNA TGTGCCAGCAGTAAAGAGCGGCGGCGGCAAGAGACCCAGTACTTC. Its protein product is CASSKERRRQETQYF.